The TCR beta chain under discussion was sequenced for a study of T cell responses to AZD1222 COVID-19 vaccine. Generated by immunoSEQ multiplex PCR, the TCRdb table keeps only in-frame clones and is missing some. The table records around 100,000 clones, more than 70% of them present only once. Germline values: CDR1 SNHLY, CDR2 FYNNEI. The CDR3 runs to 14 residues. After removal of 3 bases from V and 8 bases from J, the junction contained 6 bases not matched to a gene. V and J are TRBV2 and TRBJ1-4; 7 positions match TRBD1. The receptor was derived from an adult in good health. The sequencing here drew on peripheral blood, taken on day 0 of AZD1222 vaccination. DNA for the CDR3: TGTGCCAGCAGTGACCGGACAGGCGGAGAAAAACTGTTTTTT. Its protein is CASSDRTGGEKLFF.